The present T cell receptor beta chain was sequenced within a study of cytomegalovirus exposure and HLA in healthy donors. The study, taken as a whole, reports: In a later analysis, CMV-associated beta chains were mostly HLA-associated, it appeared.

Comments on this clone: The antigen remains unidentified.

PCR primers comprised 60 Vbeta and 13 Jbeta primers. Profiled with immunoSEQ multiplex PCR; TCRdb holds only in-frame clones, not every one. The sample carries 140,000 to 150,000 clones, roughly 80% recorded once. This CDR3 region has 12 residues. Looked up from germline, CDR1 is SGHNT and CDR2 is YENEEA. The ends were cut back, 8 bases at V and 1 base at J, with 5 bases in the middle. Material: PBMCs. V gene TRBV11-3 combines with J gene TRBJ2-2; D ambiguous. This clonotype was sampled from a man in his forties in good health and CMV-seropositive. The CDR3 nucleotides read TGTGCCAGCGGCAAGAACACCGGGGAGCTGTTTTTT. Its translation is CASGKNTGELFF.